A single sample gave rise to the 10 T cell receptor beta chains below, sequenced in a study of OX40 agonist ivuxolimab in advanced cancers. Here immunoSEQ multiplex PCR was the method, and the copy in TCRdb shows in-frame clones only, minus some. The table includes fewer than 35,000 clones, roughly nine tenths detected once. The material was CD4+ or CD8+ T cells sorted from blood, obtained in a trial of the OX40 agonist ivuxolimab. These TCRs come from an adult with an advanced solid tumor such as melanoma, head and neck, liver or kidney cancer.

Points on this clone: The sample contains more than one DNA sequence encoding this CDR3. The V gene is TRBV5-8, the J gene TRBJ2-1, with D perhaps matching TRBD1 or TRBD2 (7 bases each). Trimming cost V 4 bases and J 7 bases, with 12 bases left between them. Germline values: CDR1 SGHTS, CDR2 YDEGEE. The CDR3 has 13 residues. The CDR3, as DNA: TGTGCCAGCAGCCTTCAGGGGGGGAATGAGCAGTTCTTC. This codes for CASSLQGGNEQFF.

This chain uses TRBV9 with TRBJ1-2, with 10 bases aligning to TRBD1. This CDR3 is built from 15 residues. The ends lost 4 bases at V and 4 bases at J; junction bases unmatched: 7. Per the germline V gene, CDR1 is SGDLS and CDR2 is YYNGEE. The CDR3 here is CASSPDRGPGYGYTF. Written as DNA, the CDR3 is TGTGCCAGCAGCCCAGACAGGGGGCCGGGCTATGGCTACACCTTC.

This clone was seen a handful of times. This chain uses TRBV15 with TRBJ2-5; 8 positions agree with TRBD2. The germline V gene encodes CDR1 LNHNV and CDR2 YYDKDF (reference sequence). This CDR3 region has 16 residues. The V and J ends lost 4 bases and 2 bases, in that order; junction bases with no gene match: 9. In DNA form, the CDR3 reads TGTGCCACCAGCATCCCGACCGGGACTAGACAAGAGACCCAGTACTTC. This encodes CATSIPTGTRQETQYF. The whole variable domain, filled in from reference TRBV15 and TRBJ2-5, reads DAMVIQNPRYQVTQFGKPVTLSCSQTLNHNVMYWYQQKSSQAPKLLFHYYDKDFNNEADTPDNFQSRRPNTSFCFLDIRSPGLGDTAMYLCATSIPTGTRQETQYFGPGTRLLVL.

In regard to this clone: At one of its ends the junction is not consistent with the germline gene, which may arise from a read error. This chain uses TRBV7-6 with TRBJ2-7; D call uncertain. The CDR3 spans 14 residues. CDR1 is SGHVS and CDR2 is FNYEAQ in the germline V gene. For the CDR3, the DNA is TGTGTCAGCAGCTTGATGGGTACATCCTACGAGCAGTACTTC. It codes for CVSSLMGTSYEQYF.

The chain combines TRBV28 with TRBJ2-1; 10 nucleotides line up with TRBD1. The CDR3 spans 17 residues. J was trimmed by 4 bases and V by 7 bases; bases with no gene match: 13. CDR1 and CDR2 (germline): MDHEN, SYDVKM. The DNA for the CDR3 is TGTGCCAGCAAGGCGGGACAGGGGACTCCAGGGTACAATGAGCAGTTCTTC. Translating it yields CASKAGQGTPGYNEQFF.

The chain is built from TRBV7-8 and TRBJ2-5; 7 bases align to TRBD1. There are 14 residues in the CDR3. The germline V gene encodes CDR1 SGHVS and CDR2 FQNEAQ. Germline trimming cut 2 bases from V and 3 bases from J; bases unmatched to any gene: 3. The CDR3 region is CASSLTQGEETQYF. CDR3 DNA sequence: TGTGCCAGCAGCTTAACCCAGGGGGAAGAGACCCAGTACTTC. Supplemented by reference TRBV7-8 and TRBJ2-5, the full variable domain reads GAGVSQSPRYKVAKRGQDVALRCDPISGHVSLFWYQQALGQGPEFLTYFQNEAQLDKSGLPSDRFFAERPEGSVSTLKIQRTQQEDSAVYLCASSLTQGEETQYFGPGTRLLVL.

The chain uses TRBV5-6 and TRBJ2-5; TRBD2 agrees at 8 bases. Germline V gene sequence: CDR1 SGHDT, CDR2 YYEEEE. The CDR3 has 13 amino acids. V shed 4 bases and J 4 bases; nucleotides not matched to a gene: 3. The CDR3 sequence: CASSPGGGETQYF. The CDR3 DNA sequence: TGTGCCAGCAGCCCGGGGGGGGGAGAGACCCAGTACTTC.

The gene calls are TRBV19 and TRBJ2-7, with TRBD1 as a possible D gene (5 bases). The CDR3 has 14 residues. The germline V gene encodes CDR1 LNHDA and CDR2 SQIVND (reference sequence). Trimming pared 3 bases from V and 5 bases from J, leaving 14 bases between. The CDR3 DNA reads as TGTGCCAGTAGTATGGTTCAGGGTGCGCACGAGCAGTACTTC. Amino acids: CASSMVQGAHEQYF.

As regards this clone: One junction end does not reproduce the germline sequence, and a read error may be involved. The V and J genes are TRBV7-9 and TRBJ2-7; D ambiguous. There are 13 residues in the CDR3. The V gene's germline CDR1 is SEHNR and CDR2 FQNEAQ (reference sequence). CDR3 residues: CTSSYSLALEQYF. In DNA form, the CDR3 reads TGTACCAGCAGCTACAGTTTGGCGTTAGAGCAGTACTTC.

This chain uses TRBV6-5 with TRBJ2-7; 9 bases are shared with TRBD2. Germline CDR1 is MNHEY and CDR2 is SVGAGI. Trimming took 6 bases from V and 6 from J; bases not matched to a gene: 9. The CDR3 runs to 14 residues. CDR3: CASSNGRGGLEQYF. In DNA, the CDR3 is TGTGCCAGCAGCAACGGGCGGGGGGGCCTCGAGCAGTACTTC.